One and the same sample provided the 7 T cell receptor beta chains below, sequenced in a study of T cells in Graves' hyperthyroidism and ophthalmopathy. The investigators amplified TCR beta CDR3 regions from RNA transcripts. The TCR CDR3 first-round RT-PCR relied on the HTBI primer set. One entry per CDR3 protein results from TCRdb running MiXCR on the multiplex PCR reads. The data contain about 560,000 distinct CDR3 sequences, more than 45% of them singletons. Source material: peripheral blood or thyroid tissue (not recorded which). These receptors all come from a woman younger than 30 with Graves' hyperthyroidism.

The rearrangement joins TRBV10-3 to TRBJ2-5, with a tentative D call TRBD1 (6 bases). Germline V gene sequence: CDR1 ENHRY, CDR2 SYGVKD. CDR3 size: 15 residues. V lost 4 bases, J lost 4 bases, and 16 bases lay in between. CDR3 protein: CAISASPGHVETQYF. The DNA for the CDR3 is TGTGCCATCAGTGCTAGCCCGGGACATGTAGAGACCCAGTACTTC.

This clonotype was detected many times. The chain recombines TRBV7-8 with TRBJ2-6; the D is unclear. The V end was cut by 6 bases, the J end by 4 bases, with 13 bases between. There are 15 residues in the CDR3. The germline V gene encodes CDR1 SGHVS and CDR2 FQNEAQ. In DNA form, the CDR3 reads TGTGCCAGCAGTCTCCCGGGTGCAGGGGCCAACGTCCTGACTTTC. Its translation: CASSLPGAGANVLTF.

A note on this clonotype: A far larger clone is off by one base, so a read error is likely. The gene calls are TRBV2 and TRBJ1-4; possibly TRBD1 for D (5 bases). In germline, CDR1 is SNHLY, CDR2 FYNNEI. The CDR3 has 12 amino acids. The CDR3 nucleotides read TGTGCCAGCAGTTTGGGGGGGGAAAAACTGTCTTTT. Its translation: CASSLGGEKLSF. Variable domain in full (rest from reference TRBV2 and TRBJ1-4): EPEVTQTPSHQVTQMGQEVILRCVPISNHLYFYWYRQILGQKVEFLVSFYNNEISEKSEIFDDQFSVERPDGSNFTLKIRSTKLEDSAMYFCASSLGGEKLSFGSGTQLSVL.

The CDR3 coding sequence is TGTGCCAGCACTACAACACCGAGGTGGGACGAGCAGTACTTC. Translating it yields CASTTTPRWDEQYF. V gene TRBV2 combines with J gene TRBJ2-7; no reliable D call. Deletions cut 7 bases from V and 5 bases from J, with 18 bases between. CDR3 length equals 14 residues. CDR1 and CDR2 from the germline V gene are SNHLY and FYNNEI.

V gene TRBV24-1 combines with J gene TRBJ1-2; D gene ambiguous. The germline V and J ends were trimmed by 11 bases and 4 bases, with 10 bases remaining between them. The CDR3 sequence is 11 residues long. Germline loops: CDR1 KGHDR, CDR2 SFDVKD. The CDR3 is CAREDFYGYTF. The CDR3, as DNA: TGTGCCAGGGAGGATTTCTATGGCTACACCTTC.

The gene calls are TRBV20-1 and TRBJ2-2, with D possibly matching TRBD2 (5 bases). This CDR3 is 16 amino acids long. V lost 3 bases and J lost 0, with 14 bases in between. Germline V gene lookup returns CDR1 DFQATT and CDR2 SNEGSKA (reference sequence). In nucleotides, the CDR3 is TGCAGTGCTAGCTCGGGATACGGGACGAACACCGGGGAGCTGTTTTTT. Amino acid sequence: CSASSGYGTNTGELFF.

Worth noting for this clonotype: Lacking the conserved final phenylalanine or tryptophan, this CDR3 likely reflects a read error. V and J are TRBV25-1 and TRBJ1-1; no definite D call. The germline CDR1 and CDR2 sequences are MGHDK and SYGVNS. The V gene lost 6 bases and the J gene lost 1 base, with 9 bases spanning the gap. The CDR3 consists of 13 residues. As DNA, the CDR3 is TGTGCCAGCAGCCGGGTGGGGAACACTGAAGCTTTCCTT. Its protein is CASSRVGNTEAFL.